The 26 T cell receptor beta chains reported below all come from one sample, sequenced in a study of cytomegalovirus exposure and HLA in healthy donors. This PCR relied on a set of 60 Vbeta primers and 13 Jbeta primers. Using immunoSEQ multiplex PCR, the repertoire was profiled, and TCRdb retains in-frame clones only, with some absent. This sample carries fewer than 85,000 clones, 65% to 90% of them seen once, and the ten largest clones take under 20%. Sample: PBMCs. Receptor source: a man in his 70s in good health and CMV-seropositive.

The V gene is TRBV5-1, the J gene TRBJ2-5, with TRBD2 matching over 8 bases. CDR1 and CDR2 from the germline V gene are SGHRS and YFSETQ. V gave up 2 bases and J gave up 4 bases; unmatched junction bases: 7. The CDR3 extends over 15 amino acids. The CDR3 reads CASSFSGRVSETQYF. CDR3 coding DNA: TGCGCCAGCAGCTTCAGCGGGAGAGTCTCAGAGACCCAGTACTTC.

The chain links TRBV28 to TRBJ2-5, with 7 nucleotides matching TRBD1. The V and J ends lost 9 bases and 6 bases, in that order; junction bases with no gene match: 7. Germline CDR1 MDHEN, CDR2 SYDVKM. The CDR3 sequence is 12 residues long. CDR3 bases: TGTGCCAGTTGGGACAGTGGAAAGACCCAGTACTTC. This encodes CASWDSGKTQYF.

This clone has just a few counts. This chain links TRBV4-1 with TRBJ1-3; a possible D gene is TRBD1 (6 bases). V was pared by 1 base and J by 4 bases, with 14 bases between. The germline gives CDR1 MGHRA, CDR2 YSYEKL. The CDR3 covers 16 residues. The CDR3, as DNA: TGCGCCAGCAGCCAAGGGGCCCAGGGGAGAGGAAACACCATATATTTT. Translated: CASSQGAQGRGNTIYF.

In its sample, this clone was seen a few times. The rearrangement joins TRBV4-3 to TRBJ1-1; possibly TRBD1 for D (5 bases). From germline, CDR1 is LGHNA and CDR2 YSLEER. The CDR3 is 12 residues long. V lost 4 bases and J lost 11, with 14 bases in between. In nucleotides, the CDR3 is TGCGCCAGCAGCCGGGACGGCGGGAGGGCTTTCTTT. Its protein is CASSRDGGRAFF.

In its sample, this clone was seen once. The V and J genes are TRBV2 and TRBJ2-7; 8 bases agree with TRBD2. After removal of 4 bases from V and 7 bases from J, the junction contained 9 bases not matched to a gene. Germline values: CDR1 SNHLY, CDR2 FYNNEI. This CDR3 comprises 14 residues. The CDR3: CASSARGGQREQYF. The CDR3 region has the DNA TGTGCCAGCAGTGCACGGGGGGGCCAGAGGGAGCAGTACTTC.

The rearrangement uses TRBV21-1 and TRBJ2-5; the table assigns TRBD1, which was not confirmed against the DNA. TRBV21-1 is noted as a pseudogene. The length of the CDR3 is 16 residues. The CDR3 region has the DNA TGTGCCAGCGGGATGAGGACAAGGCCCTTCCAAGAGACCCAGTACTTC. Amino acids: CASGMRTRPFQETQYF.

CDR3 sequence: CASRPSSADTQYF. DNA of the CDR3: TGCGCCAGCAGACCGTCGAGCGCAGATACGCAGTATTTT. The genes are TRBV10-2 and TRBJ2-3; no reliable D call. Germline CDR1 is WSHSY and CDR2 is SAAADI. This CDR3 contains 13 residues. The V gene lost 6 bases and the J gene lost 4 bases, with 11 bases spanning the gap.

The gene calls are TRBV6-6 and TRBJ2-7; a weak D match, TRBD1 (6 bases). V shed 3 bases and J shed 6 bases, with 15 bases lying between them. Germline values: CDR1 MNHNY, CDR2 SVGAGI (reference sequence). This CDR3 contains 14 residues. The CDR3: CASSYTGLVGEQYF. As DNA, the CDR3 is TGTGCCAGCAGTTATACAGGGTTGGTAGGCGAGCAGTACTTC.

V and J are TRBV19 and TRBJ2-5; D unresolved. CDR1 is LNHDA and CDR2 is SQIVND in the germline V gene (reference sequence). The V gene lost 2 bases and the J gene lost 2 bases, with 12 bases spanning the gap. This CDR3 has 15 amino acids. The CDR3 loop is CASSIRVVNQETQYF. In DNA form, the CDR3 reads TGTGCCAGTAGTATACGGGTGGTCAATCAAGAGACCCAGTACTTC. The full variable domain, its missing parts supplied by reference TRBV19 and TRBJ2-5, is DGGITQSPKYLFRKEGQNVTLSCEQNLNHDAMYWYRQDPGQGLRLIYYSQIVNDFQKGDIAEGYSVSREKKESFPLTVTSAQKNPTAFYLCASSIRVVNQETQYFGPGTRLLVL.

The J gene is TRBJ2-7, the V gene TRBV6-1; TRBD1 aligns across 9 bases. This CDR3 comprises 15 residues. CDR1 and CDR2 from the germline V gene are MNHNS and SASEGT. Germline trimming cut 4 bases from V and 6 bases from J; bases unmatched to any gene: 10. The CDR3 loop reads CASSGRQGGSGEQYF. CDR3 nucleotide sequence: TGTGCCAGCAGTGGGAGACAGGGGGGGTCGGGCGAGCAGTACTTC.

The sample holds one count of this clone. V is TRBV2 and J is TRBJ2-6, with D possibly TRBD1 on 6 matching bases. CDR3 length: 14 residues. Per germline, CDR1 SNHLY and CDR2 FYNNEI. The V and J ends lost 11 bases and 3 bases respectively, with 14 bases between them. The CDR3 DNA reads TGTGCCCGCGCAGGGGTCGGTGGGGCCAACGTCCTGACTTTC. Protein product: CARAGVGGANVLTF. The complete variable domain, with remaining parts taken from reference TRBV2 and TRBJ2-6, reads EPEVTQTPSHQVTQMGQEVILRCVPISNHLYFYWYRQILGQKVEFLVSFYNNEISEKSEIFDDQFSVERPDGSNFTLKIRSTKLEDSAMYFCARAGVGGANVLTFGAGSRLTVL.

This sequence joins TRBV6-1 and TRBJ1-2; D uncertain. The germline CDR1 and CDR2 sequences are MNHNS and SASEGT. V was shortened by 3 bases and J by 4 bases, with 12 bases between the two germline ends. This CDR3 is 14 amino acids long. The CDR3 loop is CASSDRYSSYGYTF. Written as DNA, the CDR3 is TGTGCCAGCAGTGATCGGTACAGTAGCTATGGCTACACCTTC.

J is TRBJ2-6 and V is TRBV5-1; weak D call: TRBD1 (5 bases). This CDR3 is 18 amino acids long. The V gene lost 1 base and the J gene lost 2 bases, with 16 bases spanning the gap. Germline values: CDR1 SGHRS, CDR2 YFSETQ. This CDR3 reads CASSLSPPGRAGANVLTF. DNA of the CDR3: TGCGCCAGCAGCTTGTCCCCCCCGGGCAGGGCTGGGGCCAACGTCCTGACTTTC.

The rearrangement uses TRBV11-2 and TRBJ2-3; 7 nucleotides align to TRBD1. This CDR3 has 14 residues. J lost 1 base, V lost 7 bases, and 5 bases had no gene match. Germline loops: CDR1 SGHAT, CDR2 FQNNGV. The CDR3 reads CASTRQGGTDTQYF. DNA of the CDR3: TGTGCCAGCACCCGACAGGGTGGCACAGATACGCAGTATTTT.

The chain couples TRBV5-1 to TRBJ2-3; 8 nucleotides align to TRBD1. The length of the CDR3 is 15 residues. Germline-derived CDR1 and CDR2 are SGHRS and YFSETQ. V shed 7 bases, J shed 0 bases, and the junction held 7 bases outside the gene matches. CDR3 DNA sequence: TGCGCCAGCCGTTCCACAGGGGGAAGCACAGATACGCAGTATTTT. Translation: CASRSTGGSTDTQYF. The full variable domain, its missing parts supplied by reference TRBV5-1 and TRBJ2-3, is KAGVTQTPRYLIKTRGQQVTLSCSPISGHRSVSWYQQTPGQGLQFLFEYFSETQRNKGNFPGRFSGRQFSNSRSEMNVSTLELGDSALYLCASRSTGGSTDTQYFGPGTRLTVL.

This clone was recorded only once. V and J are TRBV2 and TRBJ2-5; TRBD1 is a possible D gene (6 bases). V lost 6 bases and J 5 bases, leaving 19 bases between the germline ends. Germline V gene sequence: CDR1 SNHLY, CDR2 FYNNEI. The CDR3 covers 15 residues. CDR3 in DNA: TGTGCCAGCAGCAAGACCTACAGGGTAGGGGAGACCCAGTACTTC. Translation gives CASSKTYRVGETQYF.

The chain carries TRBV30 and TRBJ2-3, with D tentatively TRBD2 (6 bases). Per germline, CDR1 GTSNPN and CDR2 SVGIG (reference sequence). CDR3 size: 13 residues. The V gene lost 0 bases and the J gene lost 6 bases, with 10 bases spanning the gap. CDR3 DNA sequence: TGTGCCTGGAGTGTCGGGAGAGGGGATACGCAGTATTTT. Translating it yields CAWSVGRGDTQYF.

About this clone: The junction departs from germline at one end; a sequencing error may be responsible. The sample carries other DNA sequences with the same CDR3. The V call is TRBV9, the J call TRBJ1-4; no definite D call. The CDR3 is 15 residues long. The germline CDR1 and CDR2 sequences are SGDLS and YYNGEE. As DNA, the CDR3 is TGTGCCAGCAGCGTAGCTTTTACAACTAATGAGAAACTGTTTTTT. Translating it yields CASSVAFTTNEKLFF.

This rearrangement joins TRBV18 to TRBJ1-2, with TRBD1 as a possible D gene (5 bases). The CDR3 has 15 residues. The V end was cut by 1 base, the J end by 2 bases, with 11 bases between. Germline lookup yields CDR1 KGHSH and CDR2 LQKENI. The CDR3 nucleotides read TGTGCCAGCTCACCACTTAGGGGCGCGAACTATGGCTACACCTTC. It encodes CASSPLRGANYGYTF.

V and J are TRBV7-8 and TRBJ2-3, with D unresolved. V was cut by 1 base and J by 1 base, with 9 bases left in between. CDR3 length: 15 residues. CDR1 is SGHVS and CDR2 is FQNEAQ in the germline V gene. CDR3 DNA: TGTGCCAGCAGCTTAGTAGCAAGCGGCACAGATACGCAGTATTTT. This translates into CASSLVASGTDTQYF.

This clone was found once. CDR3 nucleotide sequence: TGCGCCAGCAGCTTGTTCCCAGGCAGCAATCAGCCCCAGCATTTT. It specifies CASSLFPGSNQPQHF. The gene calls are TRBV5-1 and TRBJ1-5; no reliable D call. Germline CDR1 SGHRS, CDR2 YFSETQ. The CDR3 is 15 amino acids. Between the trimmed V and J ends, which lost 1 base and 1 base, there was a span of 9 bases.

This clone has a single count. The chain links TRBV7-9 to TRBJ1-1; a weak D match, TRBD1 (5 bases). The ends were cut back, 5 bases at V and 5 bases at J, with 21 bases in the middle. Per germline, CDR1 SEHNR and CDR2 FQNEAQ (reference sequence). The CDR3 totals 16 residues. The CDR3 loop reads CASSHTGDALGTEAFF. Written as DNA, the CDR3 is TGTGCCAGCAGCCACACAGGCGACGCCTTGGGGACTGAAGCTTTCTTT.

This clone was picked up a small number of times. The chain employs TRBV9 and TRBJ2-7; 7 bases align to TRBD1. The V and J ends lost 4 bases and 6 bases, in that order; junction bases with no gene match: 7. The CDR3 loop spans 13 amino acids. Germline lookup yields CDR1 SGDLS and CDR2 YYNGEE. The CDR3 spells CASSPGQFFEQYF. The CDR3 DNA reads TGTGCCAGCAGCCCGGGACAGTTTTTCGAGCAGTACTTC. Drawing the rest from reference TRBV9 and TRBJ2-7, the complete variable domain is DSGVTQTPKHLITATGQRVTLRCSPRSGDLSVYWYQQSLDQGLQFLIQYYNGEERAKGNILERFSAQQFPDLHSELNLSSLELGDSALYFCASSPGQFFEQYFGPGTRLTVT.

CDR3 nucleotides: TGTGCCAATTCCGGCGGGGCCTTCAATGAGCAGTTCTTC. Translated: CANSGGAFNEQFF. The chain combines TRBV7-9 with TRBJ2-1; D may be TRBD2 (6 bases). V lost 10 bases and J lost 6, with 16 bases in between. Germline-derived CDR1 and CDR2 are SEHNR and FQNEAQ (reference sequence). CDR3 length: 13 residues.

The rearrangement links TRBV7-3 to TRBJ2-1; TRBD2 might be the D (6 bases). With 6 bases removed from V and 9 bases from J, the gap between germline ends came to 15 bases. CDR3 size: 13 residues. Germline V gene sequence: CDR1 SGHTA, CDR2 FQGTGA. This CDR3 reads CASSWDWSGEQFF. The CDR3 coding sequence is TGTGCCAGCAGTTGGGACTGGTCCGGTGAGCAGTTCTTC.

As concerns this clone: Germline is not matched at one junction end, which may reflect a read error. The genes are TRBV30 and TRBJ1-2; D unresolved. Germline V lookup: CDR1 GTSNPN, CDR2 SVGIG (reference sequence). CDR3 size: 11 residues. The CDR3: CTTGGAYGYTF. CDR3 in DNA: TGCACAACCGGCGGCGCGTATGGCTACACCTTC.